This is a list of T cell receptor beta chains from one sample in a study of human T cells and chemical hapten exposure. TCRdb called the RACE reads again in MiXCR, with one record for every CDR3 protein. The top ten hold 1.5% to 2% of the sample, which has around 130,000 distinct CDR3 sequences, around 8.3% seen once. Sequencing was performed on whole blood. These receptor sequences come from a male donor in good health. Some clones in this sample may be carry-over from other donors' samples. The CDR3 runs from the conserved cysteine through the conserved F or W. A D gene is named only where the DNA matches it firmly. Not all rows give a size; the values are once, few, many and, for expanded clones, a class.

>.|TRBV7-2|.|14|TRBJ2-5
CASSLGPGLETQYF
TGTGCCAGCAGCTTAGGGCCGGGATTGGAGACCCAGTACTTC
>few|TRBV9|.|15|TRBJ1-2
CASSAPQGAGYGYTF
TGTGCCAGCAGCGCCCCTCAAGGGGCTGGCTATGGCTACACCTTC
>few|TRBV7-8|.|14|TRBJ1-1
CASSLTGPGQSGIF
TGTGCCAGCAGCTTAACGGGACCCGGTCAATCAGGGATCTTT
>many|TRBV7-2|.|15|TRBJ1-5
CASSLGRGAGQPQHF
TGTGCCAGCAGCTTAGGAAGAGGGGCGGGTCAGCCCCAGCATTTT
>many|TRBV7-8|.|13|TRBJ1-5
CASSLGPDQPQHF
TGTGCCAGCAGCTTGGGGCCGGATCAGCCCCAGCATTTT
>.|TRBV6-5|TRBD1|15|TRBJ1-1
CASSTSGTGITEAFF
TGTGCCAGCAGTACATCCGGGACAGGCATAACTGAAGCTTTCTTT
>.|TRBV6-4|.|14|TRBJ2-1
CASSVHESYNEQFF
TGTGCCAGCAGTGTTCACGAGTCCTACAATGAGCAGTTCTTC
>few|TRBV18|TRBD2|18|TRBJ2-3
CASSPLEGLAVFTDTQYF
TGTGCCAGCTCACCTCTTGAGGGACTAGCGGTCTTCACAGATACGCAGTATTTT
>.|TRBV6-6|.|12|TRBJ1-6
CASTLGGAALHF
TGTGCCAGCACCTTGGGGGGCGCGGCCCTCCACTTT
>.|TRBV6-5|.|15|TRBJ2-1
CASSSRHSSYNEQFF
TGTGCCAGCAGTTCTCGACACAGCTCCTACAATGAGCAGTTCTTC
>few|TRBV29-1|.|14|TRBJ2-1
CSVDLGLGTNEQFF
TGCAGCGTTGACCTGGGGCTGGGTACCAATGAGCAGTTCTTC
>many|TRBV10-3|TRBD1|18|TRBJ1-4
CAIRKDIGQEFGFEKLFF
TGTGCCATCCGGAAAGATATCGGACAGGAGTTTGGGTTTGAAAAACTGTTTTTT
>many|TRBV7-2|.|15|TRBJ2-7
CASSLEGYWGNEQYF
TGTGCCAGCAGCTTAGAAGGGTACTGGGGTAACGAGCAGTACTTC